This T cell receptor beta chain was found in a study of cytomegalovirus exposure and HLA in healthy donors. Overall study context: Counted in an early data release were roughly 87 million unique TCRs from HLA-typed donors.

Germline CDR1 and CDR2: GTSNPN and SVGIG (reference sequence). V dropped 3 bases and J dropped 1; count of bases not matched to a gene: 4. The CDR3 is 14 amino acids. Regarding this clone: Antigen: not known.

Study outcomes and limitations: Most TCR sequences showed up rarely, but some public TCRs showed up in many donors. It was reported in a later analysis that an Asian-associated ancestry cluster showed fewer N-insertions than the roughly 660-donor mean. In the analysis, some V segments, TRBV6-2 and TRBV6-3 included, were excluded as indistinguishable.

With 60 Vbeta and 13 Jbeta primers, the PCR was carried out. The protocol was immunoSEQ multiplex PCR, while the TCRdb copy is restricted to in-frame clones and leaves out a portion. The table shows around 200,000 clones, with around 62% occurring only once. Input material: PBMCs. The rearrangement joins TRBV30 to TRBJ1-1, with 8 bases fitting TRBD1. This clonotype originated in a middle-aged man in good health and CMV-seronegative. The CDR3 loop reads CAWRSGTGNTEAFF. Written as DNA, the CDR3 is TGTGCCTGGAGGTCCGGGACAGGGAACACTGAAGCTTTCTTT. The full variable domain, in which reference TRBV30 and TRBJ1-1 provide the parts outside the CDR3, is SQTIHQWPATLVQPVGSPLSLECTVEGTSNPNLYWYRQAAGRGLQLLFYSVGIGQISSEVPQNLSASRPQDRQFILSSKKLLLSDSGFYLCAWRSGTGNTEAFFGQGTRLTVV.